This T cell receptor beta chain was found in a study of a mutant IDH1 vaccine in newly diagnosed glioma. The sample's time point: baseline, week 1 (first vaccination visit). Treatment defined: pre-vaccination baseline after standard-of-care therapy. Donors had new IDH1-mutant astrocytomas of WHO grade 3 or 4 (ATRX-lost). With V trimmed by 4 bases and J by 5 bases, 12 bases remained unmatched. The CDR3 loop spans 17 amino acids. The V gene's germline CDR1 is LNHDA and CDR2 SQIVND (reference sequence). Clones were sequenced by immunoSEQ multiplex PCR, and TCRdb holds only the in-frame ones, with some missing. This sample carries 60,000 to 75,000 clones, 79% of them seen once, and the ten largest clones take over 8%.

Here the sequenced sample was PBMCs, taken from a glioma patient treated with radiotherapy, temozolomide or both. This clonotype was sampled from a man aged 45 to 65 with glioma. The chain combines TRBV19 with TRBJ1-1; 11 nucleotides align to TRBD1. Here the CDR3 reads CASSTPDRGRVVTEAFF. CDR3 coding DNA: TGTGCCAGTAGTACTCCGGACAGGGGGCGCGTAGTGACTGAAGCTTTCTTT.